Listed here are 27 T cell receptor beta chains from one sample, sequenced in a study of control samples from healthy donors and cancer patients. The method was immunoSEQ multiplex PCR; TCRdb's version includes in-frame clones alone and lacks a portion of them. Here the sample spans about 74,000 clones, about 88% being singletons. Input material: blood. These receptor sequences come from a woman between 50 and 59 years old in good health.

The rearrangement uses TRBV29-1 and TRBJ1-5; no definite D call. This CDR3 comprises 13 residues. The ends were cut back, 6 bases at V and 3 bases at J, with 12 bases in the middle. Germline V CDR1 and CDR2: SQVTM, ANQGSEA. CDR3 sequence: CSVRVVPNQPQHF. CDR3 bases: TGCAGCGTCCGTGTGGTCCCCAATCAGCCCCAGCATTTT.

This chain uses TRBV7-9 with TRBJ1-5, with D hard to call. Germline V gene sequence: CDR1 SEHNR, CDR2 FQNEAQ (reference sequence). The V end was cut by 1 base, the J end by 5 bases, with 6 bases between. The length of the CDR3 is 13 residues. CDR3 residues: CASSLVRDQPQHF. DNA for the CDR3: TGTGCCAGCAGCTTAGTCAGAGATCAGCCCCAGCATTTT.

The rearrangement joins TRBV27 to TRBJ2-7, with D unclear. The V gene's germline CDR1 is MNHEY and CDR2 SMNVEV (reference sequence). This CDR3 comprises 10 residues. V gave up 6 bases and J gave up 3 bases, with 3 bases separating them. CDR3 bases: TGTGCCAGCAGCAACTACGAGCAGTACTTC. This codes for CASSNYEQYF.

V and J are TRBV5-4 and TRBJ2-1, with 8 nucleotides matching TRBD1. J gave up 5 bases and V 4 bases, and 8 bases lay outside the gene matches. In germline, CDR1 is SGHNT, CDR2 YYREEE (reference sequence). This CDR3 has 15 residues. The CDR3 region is CASSAGQAEHNEQFF. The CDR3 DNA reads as TGTGCCAGCAGCGCGGGACAGGCCGAACACAATGAGCAGTTCTTC. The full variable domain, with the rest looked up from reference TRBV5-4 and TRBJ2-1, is ETGVTQSPTHLIKTRGQQVTLRCSSQSGHNTVSWYQQALGQGPQFIFQYYREEENGRGNFPPRFSGLQFPNYSSELNVNALELDDSALYLCASSAGQAEHNEQFFGPGTRLTVL.

CDR3 loop: CASSKERSPGRYGYTF. CDR3 in DNA: TGTGCCAGCAGCAAAGAAAGGTCTCCAGGGCGGTATGGCTACACCTTC. J is TRBJ1-2 and V is TRBV21-1; the DNA was not used to check the table's D call, TRBD1. TRBV21-1 counts as a pseudogene. The CDR3 is 16 residues long.

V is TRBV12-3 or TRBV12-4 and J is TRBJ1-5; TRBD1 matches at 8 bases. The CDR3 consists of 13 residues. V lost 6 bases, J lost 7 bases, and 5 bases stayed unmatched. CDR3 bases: TGTGCCAGCAGCAGGACAGGGTCCCAGCCCCAGCATTTT. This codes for CASSRTGSQPQHF.

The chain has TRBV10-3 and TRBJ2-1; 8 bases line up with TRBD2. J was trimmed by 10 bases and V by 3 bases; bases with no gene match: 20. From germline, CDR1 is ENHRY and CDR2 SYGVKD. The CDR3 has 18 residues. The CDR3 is CAISDPTGRAGAGLEQFF. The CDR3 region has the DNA TGTGCCATCAGTGACCCAACTGGGAGAGCGGGGGCTGGTTTGGAGCAGTTCTTC.

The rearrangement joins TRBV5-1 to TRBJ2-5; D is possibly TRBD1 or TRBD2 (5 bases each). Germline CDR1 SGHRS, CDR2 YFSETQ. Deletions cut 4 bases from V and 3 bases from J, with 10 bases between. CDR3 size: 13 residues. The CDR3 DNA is TGCGCCAGCAGCCTCGGGGCCGAAGAGACCCAGTACTTC. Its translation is CASSLGAEETQYF.

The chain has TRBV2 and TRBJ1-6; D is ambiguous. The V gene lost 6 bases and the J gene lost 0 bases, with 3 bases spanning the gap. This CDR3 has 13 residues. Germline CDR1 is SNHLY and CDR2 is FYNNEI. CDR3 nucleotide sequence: TGTGCCAGCAGAAGCTCCTATAATTCACCCCTCCACTTT. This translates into CASRSSYNSPLHF.

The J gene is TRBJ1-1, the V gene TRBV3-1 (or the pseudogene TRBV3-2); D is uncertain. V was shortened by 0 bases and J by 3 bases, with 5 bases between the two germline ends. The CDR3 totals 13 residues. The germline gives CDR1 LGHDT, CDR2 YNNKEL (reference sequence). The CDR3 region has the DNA TGTGCCAGCAGCCAAGAGGGGTACACTGAAGCTTTCTTT. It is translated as CASSQEGYTEAFF.

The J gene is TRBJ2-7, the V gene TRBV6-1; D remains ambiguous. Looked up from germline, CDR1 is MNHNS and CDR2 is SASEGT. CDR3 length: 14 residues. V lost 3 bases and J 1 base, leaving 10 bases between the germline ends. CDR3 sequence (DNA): TGTGCCAGCAGTGAGCCGCGCGTATCCTACGAGCAGTACTTC. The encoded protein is CASSEPRVSYEQYF.

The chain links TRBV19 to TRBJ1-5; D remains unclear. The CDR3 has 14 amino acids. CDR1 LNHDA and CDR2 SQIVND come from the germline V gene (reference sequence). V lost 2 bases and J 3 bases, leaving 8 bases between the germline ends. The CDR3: CASSIPGFNQPQHF. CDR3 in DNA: TGTGCCAGTAGTATACCCGGGTTCAATCAGCCCCAGCATTTT.

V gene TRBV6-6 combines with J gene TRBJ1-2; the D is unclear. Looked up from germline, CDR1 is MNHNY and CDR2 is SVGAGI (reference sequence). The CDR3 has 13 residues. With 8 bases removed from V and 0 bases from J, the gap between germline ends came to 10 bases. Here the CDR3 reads CASSAGTNYGYTF. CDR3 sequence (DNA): TGTGCCAGCTCCGCCGGGACTAACTATGGCTACACCTTC.

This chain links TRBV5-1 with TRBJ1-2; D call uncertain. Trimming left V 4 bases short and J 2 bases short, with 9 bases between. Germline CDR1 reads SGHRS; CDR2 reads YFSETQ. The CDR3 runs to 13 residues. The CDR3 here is CASSPQANYGYTF. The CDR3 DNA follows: TGCGCCAGCAGCCCGCAGGCGAACTATGGCTACACCTTC.

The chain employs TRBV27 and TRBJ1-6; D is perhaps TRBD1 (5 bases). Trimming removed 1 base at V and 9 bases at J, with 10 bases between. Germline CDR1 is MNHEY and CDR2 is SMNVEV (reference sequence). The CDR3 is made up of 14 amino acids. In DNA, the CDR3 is TGTGCCAGCAGTTTATTCCCGGGGGGTTCACCCCTCCACTTT. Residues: CASSLFPGGSPLHF.

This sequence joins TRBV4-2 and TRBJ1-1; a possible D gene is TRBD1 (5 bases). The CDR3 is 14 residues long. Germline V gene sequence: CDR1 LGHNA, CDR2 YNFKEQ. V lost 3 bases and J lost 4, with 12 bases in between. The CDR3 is CASSQGRDRTEAFF. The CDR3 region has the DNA TGTGCCAGCAGCCAGGGGCGGGATCGCACTGAAGCTTTCTTT.

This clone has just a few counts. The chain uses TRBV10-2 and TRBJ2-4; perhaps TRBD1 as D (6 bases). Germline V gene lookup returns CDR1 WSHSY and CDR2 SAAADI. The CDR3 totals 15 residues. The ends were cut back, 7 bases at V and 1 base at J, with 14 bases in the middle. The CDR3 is CASMTPGVAKNIQYF. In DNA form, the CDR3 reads TGCGCCAGCATGACACCAGGGGTTGCCAAAAACATTCAGTACTTC.

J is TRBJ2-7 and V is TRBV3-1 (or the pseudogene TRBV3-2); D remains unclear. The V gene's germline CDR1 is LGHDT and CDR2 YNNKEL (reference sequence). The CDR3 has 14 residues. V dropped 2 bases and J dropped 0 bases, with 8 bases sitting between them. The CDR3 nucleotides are TGTGCCAGCAGCCAAAGACCGGCCTCCTACGAGCAGTACTTC. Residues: CASSQRPASYEQYF.

The CDR3 protein is CASSLAGTSGGAYEQYF. The CDR3 DNA reads TGTGCCAGCAGCTTGGCCGGGACTAGCGGGGGGGCCTACGAGCAGTACTTC. The chain is built from TRBV5-5 and TRBJ2-7, with 16 bases that match TRBD2. The length of the CDR3 is 17 residues. The germline V gene has CDR1 SGHKS and CDR2 YYEKEE (reference sequence). With V trimmed by 0 bases and J by 2 bases, 2 bases remained unmatched.

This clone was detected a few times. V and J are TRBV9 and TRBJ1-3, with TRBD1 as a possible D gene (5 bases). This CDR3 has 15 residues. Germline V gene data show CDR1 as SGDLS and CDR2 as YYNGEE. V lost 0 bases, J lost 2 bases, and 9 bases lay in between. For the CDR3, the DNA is TGTGCCAGCAGCGTAGCGCCCAGGGCTGGAAACACCATATATTTT. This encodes CASSVAPRAGNTIYF.

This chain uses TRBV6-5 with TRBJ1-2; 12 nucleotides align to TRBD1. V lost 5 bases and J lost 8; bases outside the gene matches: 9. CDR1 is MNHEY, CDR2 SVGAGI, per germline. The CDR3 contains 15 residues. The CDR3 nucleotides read TGTGCCAGCAGTCCCGGGACAGGGGGCCGTAGGGGCTACACCTTC. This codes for CASSPGTGGRRGYTF.

CDR3: CASSLTMNTEAFF. CDR3 bases: TGCGCCAGCAGCTTGACAATGAACACTGAAGCTTTCTTT. This chain links TRBV5-1 with TRBJ1-1; D not certain. Per the germline V gene, CDR1 is SGHRS and CDR2 is YFSETQ. V lost 1 base and J lost 0, with 4 bases in between. The length of the CDR3 is 13 residues.

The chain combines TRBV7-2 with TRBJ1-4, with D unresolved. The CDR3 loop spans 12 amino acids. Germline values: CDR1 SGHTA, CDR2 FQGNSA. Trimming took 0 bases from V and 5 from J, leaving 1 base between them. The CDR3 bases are TGTGCCAGCAGCTTAGCAAATGAAAAACTGTTTTTT. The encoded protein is CASSLANEKLFF.

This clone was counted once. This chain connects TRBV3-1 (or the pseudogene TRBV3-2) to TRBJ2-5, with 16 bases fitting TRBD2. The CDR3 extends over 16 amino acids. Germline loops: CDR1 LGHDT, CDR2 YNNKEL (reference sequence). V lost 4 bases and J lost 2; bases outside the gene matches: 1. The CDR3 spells CASSLGLAGGQETQYF. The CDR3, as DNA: TGTGCCAGCAGCCTGGGACTAGCGGGGGGGCAAGAGACCCAGTACTTC.

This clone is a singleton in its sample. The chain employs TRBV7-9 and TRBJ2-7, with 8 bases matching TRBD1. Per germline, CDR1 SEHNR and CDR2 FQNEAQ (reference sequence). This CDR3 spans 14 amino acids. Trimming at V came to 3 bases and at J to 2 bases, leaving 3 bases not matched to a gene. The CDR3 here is CASSLGTGAYEQYF. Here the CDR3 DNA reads TGTGCCAGCAGCTTGGGGACAGGTGCCTACGAGCAGTACTTC.

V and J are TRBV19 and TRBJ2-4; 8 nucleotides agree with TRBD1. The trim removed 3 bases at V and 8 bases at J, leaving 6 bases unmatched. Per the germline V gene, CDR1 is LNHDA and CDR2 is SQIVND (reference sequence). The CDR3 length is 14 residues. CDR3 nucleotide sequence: TGTGCCAGTAGTATCCAACAGGGGGTTGACATTCAGTACTTC. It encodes CASSIQQGVDIQYF.

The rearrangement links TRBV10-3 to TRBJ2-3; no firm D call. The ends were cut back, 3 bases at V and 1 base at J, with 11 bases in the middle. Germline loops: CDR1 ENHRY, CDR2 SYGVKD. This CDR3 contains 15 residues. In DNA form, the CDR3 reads TGTGCCATCAGTGAATCGGATGGGGGCACAGATACGCAGTATTTT. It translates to CAISESDGGTDTQYF.